The rows below give T cell receptor beta chains drawn from one sample of a study of blood T cell repertoires in COVID-19. The data were produced by immunoSEQ multiplex PCR, yet TCRdb's version contains in-frame clones alone and is incomplete. Here the sample spans 30,000 to 45,000 clones, approximately 84% being singletons. Sequenced sample: peripheral blood. These receptors were collected from a man aged 80 or over with active or convalescent COVID-19. Both conserved end residues are trimmed from each CDR3. The D gene is left open where the match is weak.

v_call	d_call	j_call	cdr3_length	cdr3_aa
TRBV7-2	.	TRBJ2-3	11	ASTRGITDTQY
TRBV7-2	.	TRBJ2-3	10	ASSFNTDTQY
TRBV5-1	.	TRBJ2-1	13	ASNLGGAGYNEQF
TRBV6-6	TRBD1	TRBJ2-3	13	ASTNRGTASDTQY
TRBV6-5	.	TRBJ2-7	12	ASSRGLDPREQY
TRBV20-1	.	TRBJ2-7	10	SASETDYEQY
TRBV15	TRBD2	TRBJ2-3	15	ATSRGVAGGGTDTQY
TRBV3-1/TRBV3-2	.	TRBJ2-5	10	ASSHRGETQY
TRBV4-2	.	TRBJ1-2	10	ASKRSTGGYT
TRBV29-1	.	TRBJ2-2	12	SVGTQGNTGELF
TRBV5-6	.	TRBJ1-1	14	ASSLRPTQAGTEAF
TRBV24-1	.	TRBJ2-3	14	ATSDGVDVGTDTQY
TRBV18	.	TRBJ2-5	12	ASSPRSLQETQY
TRBV4-3	.	TRBJ2-3	14	ASSQDLDTSTDTQY
TRBV6-2/TRBV6-3	.	TRBJ1-1	13	ASSYPQTVVTEAF
TRBV5-5	.	TRBJ1-1	13	ASSFGGLANTEAF
TRBV19	TRBD1	TRBJ1-1	11	ASSTGTGSEAF
TRBV6-2/TRBV6-3	.	TRBJ1-6	13	ASSSGSSYNSPLH
TRBV6-5	.	TRBJ2-7	11	ASSYSVRGEQY
TRBV27	.	TRBJ1-6	11	ASKSGVNSPLH
TRBV9	TRBD2	TRBJ2-1	15	ASSFQQTSGGYNEQF
TRBV2	.	TRBJ1-1	11	ASSSRGFAEAF
TRBV6-6	.	TRBJ2-1	14	ASQGGAGKIYNEQF
TRBV19	.	TRBJ2-3	12	ASSILDFTDTQY
TRBV7-2	TRBD1	TRBJ1-1	11	AGGTGSFSEAF
TRBV30	TRBD1	TRBJ1-2	13	AWSAGTGGVDGYT
TRBV2	TRBD2	TRBJ2-1	12	ASRDLAVNNEQF
TRBV12-2	.	TRBJ2-3	13	ASRSDEGDTDTQY
TRBV19	.	TRBJ2-7	14	ASSPPGQRYSYEQY
TRBV3-1/TRBV3-2	TRBD1	TRBJ2-3	14	ASSRDRGQAANTQY
TRBV18	TRBD1	TRBJ1-1	14	ASSPARQGDNTEAF
TRBV3-1/TRBV3-2	.	TRBJ2-1	14	ASSPNMRGGYNEQF
TRBV5-8	TRBD2	TRBJ2-3	14	ASSSGTSVYTDTQY
TRBV24-1	TRBD1	TRBJ2-5	13	ATSDPGTGGETQY
TRBV19	TRBD2	TRBJ2-2	16	ASGGTETSGGSYWELF
TRBV28	TRBD2	TRBJ2-2	13	ASSFLGRDTGELF
TRBV19	TRBD1	TRBJ1-6	14	ASSRTGQGVQSPLH
TRBV5-4	TRBD1	TRBJ2-3	13	ASSEGQKRTDTQY
TRBV7-2	.	TRBJ2-1	11	ASSLEGIGEQF
TRBV4-3	.	TRBJ1-1	11	ASSYERGGAAF
TRBV2	.	TRBJ2-2	11	ATKEIWTGELF
TRBV27	.	TRBJ2-7	12	ASSLTSSAYEQY
TRBV6-6	TRBD2	TRBJ2-1	14	ASRGLAGSSYNEQF
TRBV19	TRBD1	TRBJ1-6	13	ASSKDRGYYSPLH
TRBV5-6	TRBD2	TRBJ2-2	13	ASSRTSSNTGELF